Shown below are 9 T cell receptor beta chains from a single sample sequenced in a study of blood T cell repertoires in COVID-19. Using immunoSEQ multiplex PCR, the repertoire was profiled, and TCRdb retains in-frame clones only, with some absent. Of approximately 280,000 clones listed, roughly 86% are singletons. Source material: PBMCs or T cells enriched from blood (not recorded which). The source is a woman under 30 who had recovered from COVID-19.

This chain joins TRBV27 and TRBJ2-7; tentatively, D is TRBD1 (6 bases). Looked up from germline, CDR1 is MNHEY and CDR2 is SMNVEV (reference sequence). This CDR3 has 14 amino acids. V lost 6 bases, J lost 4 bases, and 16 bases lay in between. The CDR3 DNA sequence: TGTGCCAGCAGAAAAGCCGACAGGTTATACGAGCAGTACTTC. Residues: CASRKADRLYEQYF.

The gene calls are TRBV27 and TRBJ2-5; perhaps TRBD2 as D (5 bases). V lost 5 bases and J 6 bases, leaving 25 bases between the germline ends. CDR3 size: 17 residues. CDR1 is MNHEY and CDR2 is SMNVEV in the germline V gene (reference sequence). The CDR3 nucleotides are TGTGCCAGCAGTCCACCACCCCAGAGCGGAAGACCGAAGACCCAGTACTTC. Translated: CASSPPPQSGRPKTQYF.

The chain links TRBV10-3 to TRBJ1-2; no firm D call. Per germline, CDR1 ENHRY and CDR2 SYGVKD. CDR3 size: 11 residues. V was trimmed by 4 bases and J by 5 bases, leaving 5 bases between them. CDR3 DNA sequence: TGTGCCATCAGTGGAGGGTATGGCTACACCTTC. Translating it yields CAISGGYGYTF.

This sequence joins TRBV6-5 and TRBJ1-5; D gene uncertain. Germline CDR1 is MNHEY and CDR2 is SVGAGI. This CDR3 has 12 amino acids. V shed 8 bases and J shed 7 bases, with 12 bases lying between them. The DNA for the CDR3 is TGTGCCAGCGGAGGGAGGGTACAGCCCCAGCATTTT. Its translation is CASGGRVQPQHF.

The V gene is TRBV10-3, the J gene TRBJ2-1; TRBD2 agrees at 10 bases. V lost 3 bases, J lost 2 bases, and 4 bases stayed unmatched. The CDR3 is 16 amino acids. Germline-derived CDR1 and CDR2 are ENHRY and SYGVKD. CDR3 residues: CAISDYGTSAYNEQFF. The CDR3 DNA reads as TGTGCCATCAGTGATTACGGGACTAGCGCCTACAATGAGCAGTTCTTC.

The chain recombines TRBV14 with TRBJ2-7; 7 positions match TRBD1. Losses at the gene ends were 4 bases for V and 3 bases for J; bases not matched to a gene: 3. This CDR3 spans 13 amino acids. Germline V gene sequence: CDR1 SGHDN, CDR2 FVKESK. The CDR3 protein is CASSLRQGYEQYF. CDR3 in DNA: TGTGCCAGCAGCCTTCGACAGGGCTACGAGCAGTACTTC.

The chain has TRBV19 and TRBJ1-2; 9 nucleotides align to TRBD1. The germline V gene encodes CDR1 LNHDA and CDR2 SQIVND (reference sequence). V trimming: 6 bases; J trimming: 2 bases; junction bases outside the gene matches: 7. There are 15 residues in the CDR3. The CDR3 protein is CASSSGTGLNYGYTF. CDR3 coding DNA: TGTGCCAGTAGCTCCGGGACAGGGCTAAACTATGGCTACACCTTC.

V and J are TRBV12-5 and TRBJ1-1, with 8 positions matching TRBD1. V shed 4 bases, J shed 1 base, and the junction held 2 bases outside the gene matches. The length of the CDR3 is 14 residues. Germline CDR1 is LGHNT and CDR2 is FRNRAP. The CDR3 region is CASGSGTGNTEAFF. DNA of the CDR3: TGTGCTAGTGGTTCCGGGACAGGGAACACTGAAGCTTTCTTT.

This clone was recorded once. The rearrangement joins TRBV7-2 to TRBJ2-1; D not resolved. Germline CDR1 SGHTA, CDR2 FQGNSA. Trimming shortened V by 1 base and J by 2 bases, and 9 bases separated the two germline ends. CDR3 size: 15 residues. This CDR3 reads CASSLVSSPYNEQFF. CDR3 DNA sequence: TGTGCCAGCAGCTTAGTTAGCTCACCCTACAATGAGCAGTTCTTC.